The T cell receptor beta chain under discussion was sequenced for a study of CD8 T cells in ankylosing spondylitis. Whole-study findings and limits: Researchers reportedly found disease-linked clones significantly enriched in matched ankylosing spondylitis synovial fluid.

TCRdb ran MiXCR on the 5' RACE reads and lists one entry per CDR3 protein. In the table there are some 130,000 distinct CDR3 sequences, about 7% of which are singletons. V was clipped by 4 bases and J by 0 bases, with 9 bases between them. This CDR3 has 14 amino acids. The V gene's germline CDR1 is MNHNY and CDR2 SVGAGI (reference sequence). This clonotype was detected ten times or more. Its antigen is not known. The clonotype comes from a female donor with ankylosing spondylitis or in good health (not recorded which). Sequencing was carried out using blood, either unsorted or a sorted T cell fraction (not recorded which). The chain has TRBV6-6 and TRBJ1-1; D not certain. CDR3 in amino acids: CASSLPGVNTEAFF. The CDR3 DNA reads TGTGCCAGCAGTTTGCCCGGGGTGAACACTGAAGCTTTCTTT.